These 25 T cell receptor beta chains share one sample of origin, sequenced in a study of blood T cell repertoires in COVID-19. Profiled with immunoSEQ multiplex PCR; TCRdb holds only in-frame clones, not every one. The top ten hold over 15% of the sample, which has roughly 200,000 clones, under 90% seen once. The sequenced sample consisted of peripheral blood. The receptors come from a person between 65 and 80 years old with COVID-19, enrolled during active disease.

The CDR3 loop reads CASSAKETQYF. CDR3 nucleotides: TGTGCCAGCTCAGCTAAAGAGACCCAGTACTTC. The chain links TRBV18 to TRBJ2-5; unclear D gene. Germline assignment: CDR1 KGHSH and CDR2 LQKENI. Trimming left V 5 bases short and J 3 bases short, with 4 bases between. CDR3 size: 11 residues. The whole variable domain, filled in from reference TRBV18 and TRBJ2-5, reads NAGVMQNPRHLVRRRGQEARLRCSPMKGHSHVYWYRQLPEEGLKFMVYLQKENIIDESGMPKERFSAEFPKEGPSILRIQQVVRGDSAAYFCASSAKETQYFGPGTRLLVL.

V gene TRBV5-1 combines with J gene TRBJ2-5; 9 nucleotides line up with TRBD2. The V and J ends lost 1 base and 5 bases, in that order; junction bases with no gene match: 9. CDR1 is SGHRS, CDR2 YFSETQ, per germline. CDR3 length: 16 residues. Written as DNA, the CDR3 is TGCGCCAGCAGCTTGAACTCGGCGGGGGGGCTTGAGACCCAGTACTTC. Protein sequence: CASSLNSAGGLETQYF.

The chain combines TRBV9 with TRBJ1-6; a possible D gene is TRBD1 (6 bases). CDR1 is SGDLS and CDR2 is YYNGEE in the germline V gene. V was shortened by 2 bases and J by 0 bases, with 6 bases between the two germline ends. CDR3 size: 15 residues. The CDR3 protein is CASSVRGSYNSPLHF. DNA for the CDR3: TGTGCCAGCAGCGTCAGGGGCTCCTATAATTCACCCCTCCACTTT.

The CDR3 loop is CASSHGAQPQHF. For the CDR3, the DNA is TGTGCCAGCTCCCATGGGGCTCAGCCCCAGCATTTT. The chain is built from TRBV18 and TRBJ1-5; the D gene is possibly TRBD1 (5 bases). Trimming took off 6 bases at V and 6 bases at J, with 9 bases between the two ends. CDR3 length: 12 amino acids. Germline values: CDR1 KGHSH, CDR2 LQKENI.

This chain joins TRBV27 and TRBJ1-1; D call uncertain. The CDR3 sequence is 12 residues long. Looked up from germline, CDR1 is MNHEY and CDR2 is SMNVEV (reference sequence). Trimming cost V 10 bases and J 1 base, with 10 bases left between them. CDR3 region: CATRLGNTEAFF. In DNA, the CDR3 is TGTGCCACCCGACTCGGGAACACTGAAGCTTTCTTT.

Here the CDR3 DNA reads TGTGCCAGCAGTTACAGACAGCAATATAGCAATCAGCCCCAGCATTTT. It specifies CASSYRQQYSNQPQHF. This chain joins TRBV28 and TRBJ1-5; D may be TRBD1 (5 bases). The CDR3 is 16 residues long. Trimming pared 4 bases from V and 0 bases from J, leaving 13 bases between. Per germline, CDR1 MDHEN and CDR2 SYDVKM.

The count of this clone is one. The J gene is TRBJ1-6, the V gene TRBV5-1; D is undetermined. Per the germline V gene, CDR1 is SGHRS and CDR2 is YFSETQ. Trimming took 3 bases from V and 10 from J, leaving 17 bases between them. The CDR3 has 15 amino acids. The CDR3 coding sequence is TGCGCCAGCAGCTCCTCAACGGGTAGAGGGTCACCCCTCCACTTT. It encodes CASSSSTGRGSPLHF.

The V call is TRBV5-1, the J call TRBJ2-7; TRBD1 aligns across 8 bases. This CDR3 comprises 18 residues. After removal of 4 bases from V and 0 bases from J, the junction contained 15 bases not matched to a gene. Germline V lookup: CDR1 SGHRS, CDR2 YFSETQ. This CDR3 reads CASSAQARTGISSYEQYF. The CDR3 DNA reads as TGCGCCAGCAGCGCCCAGGCCCGGACAGGGATAAGCTCCTACGAGCAGTACTTC. Together with reference TRBV5-1 and TRBJ2-7, the CDR3 gives the full variable domain: KAGVTQTPRYLIKTRGQQVTLSCSPISGHRSVSWYQQTPGQGLQFLFEYFSETQRNKGNFPGRFSGRQFSNSRSEMNVSTLELGDSALYLCASSAQARTGISSYEQYFGPGTRLTVT.

The chain uses TRBV9 and TRBJ1-2; 7 bases are a match to TRBD1. V shed 3 bases and J 3 bases; nucleotides not matched to a gene: 11. This CDR3 contains 16 residues. Germline values: CDR1 SGDLS, CDR2 YYNGEE. The CDR3 loop reads CASSAHPTGFDYGYTF. The CDR3 coding sequence is TGTGCCAGCAGCGCCCACCCGACAGGGTTTGACTATGGCTACACCTTC.

The chain carries TRBV7-9 and TRBJ1-1; tentative D call: TRBD1 (5 bases). Trimming shortened V by 7 bases and J by 5 bases, and 14 bases separated the two germline ends. Germline V gene lookup returns CDR1 SEHNR and CDR2 FQNEAQ (reference sequence). CDR3 length: 13 residues. CDR3 in DNA: TGTGCCAGCACCCTAGGCAGGGAAACTGAAGCTTTCTTT. This gives the protein CASTLGRETEAFF.

The rearrangement uses TRBV24-1 and TRBJ1-2; D perhaps matches TRBD1 (5 bases). CDR3 length: 12 amino acids. Germline CDR1 KGHDR, CDR2 SFDVKD. V lost 2 bases to trimming and J lost 8 bases, with 8 bases between them. CDR3 residues: CATSDWGTGYTF. As DNA, the CDR3 is TGTGCCACCAGTGATTGGGGCACGGGCTACACCTTC.

In DNA form, the CDR3 reads TGTGCCAGCAGCCAAGGGAAAGGGACAGGGAACCAGGGCTACACCTTC. Translation gives CASSQGKGTGNQGYTF. V is TRBV3-1 (or the pseudogene TRBV3-2) and J is TRBJ1-2, with 9 bases fitting TRBD1. The CDR3 runs to 16 residues. The ends lost 1 base at V and 8 bases at J; junction bases unmatched: 11. Germline CDR1 is LGHDT and CDR2 is YNNKEL (reference sequence).

V usage is TRBV7-3 and J usage is TRBJ1-2, with D uncertain. In germline, CDR1 is SGHTA, CDR2 FQGTGA. CDR3 length equals 12 residues. V gave up 3 bases and J gave up 8 bases, with 10 bases separating them. As DNA, the CDR3 is TGTGCCAGCAGCTTTCCGGGTGAAGGCTACACCTTC. Translated: CASSFPGEGYTF.

The genes are TRBV18 and TRBJ2-2; D remains unclear. The CDR3 has 14 residues. The germline V gene has CDR1 KGHSH and CDR2 LQKENI. Trimming cost V 2 bases and J 1 base, with 5 bases left between them. CDR3: CASSPARNTGELFF. CDR3 sequence (DNA): TGTGCCAGCTCACCAGCCAGGAACACCGGGGAGCTGTTTTTT.

This clone showed up just a few times. J is TRBJ1-1 and V is TRBV19; maybe TRBD1 (5 bases). This CDR3 comprises 15 residues. Trimming took off 3 bases at V and 5 bases at J, with 16 bases between the two ends. Germline V gene sequence: CDR1 LNHDA, CDR2 SQIVND (reference sequence). CDR3 region: CASSIPAGVWTEAFF. DNA of the CDR3: TGTGCCAGTAGTATTCCTGCGGGGGTGTGGACTGAAGCTTTCTTT.

The chain couples TRBV19 to TRBJ1-5; D might be TRBD1 (5 bases). The CDR3 length is 14 residues. Germline CDR1 and CDR2: LNHDA and SQIVND (reference sequence). V lost 5 bases, J lost 9 bases, and 17 bases lay in between. The CDR3 is CASSETAGQGPQHF. The CDR3 DNA sequence: TGTGCCAGTAGTGAGACAGCAGGTCAGGGGCCCCAGCATTTT.

This chain connects TRBV18 to TRBJ1-1; 7 positions agree with TRBD1. Germline V CDR1 and CDR2: KGHSH, LQKENI. V gave up 3 bases and J gave up 0 bases; unmatched junction bases: 4. The CDR3 runs 15 residues. The CDR3 protein is CASSPGGQMNTEAFF. The CDR3 nucleotides are TGTGCCAGCTCACCTGGGGGACAGATGAACACTGAAGCTTTCTTT.

The rearrangement uses TRBV9 and TRBJ1-1; D unclear. CDR1 SGDLS and CDR2 YYNGEE come from the germline V gene. The CDR3 is 18 residues long. Trimming stripped 3 bases from V and 0 bases from J, with 21 bases between. This CDR3 reads CASSAVVRSSVMNTEAFF. The CDR3 nucleotides are TGTGCCAGCAGCGCTGTAGTGCGATCGTCGGTCATGAACACTGAAGCTTTCTTT.

This clone was recorded a few times. This chain links TRBV2 with TRBJ2-7; D is perhaps TRBD1 (6 bases). Trimming took off 6 bases at V and 5 bases at J, with 14 bases between the two ends. The CDR3 has 13 amino acids. CDR1 and CDR2 from the germline V gene are SNHLY and FYNNEI. This chain's CDR3 is CASRNRVLNEQYF. CDR3 coding DNA: TGTGCCAGCAGGAACAGGGTTTTGAACGAGCAGTACTTC.

This clone was recorded once. V usage is TRBV19 and J usage is TRBJ2-3; D is unclear. Germline values: CDR1 LNHDA, CDR2 SQIVND (reference sequence). The length of the CDR3 is 18 residues. V was trimmed by 4 bases and J by 0 bases, leaving 20 bases between them. The CDR3 reads CASSSPPSASYSTDTQYF. Written as DNA, the CDR3 is TGTGCCAGTAGTAGCCCCCCGAGCGCCTCCTATAGCACAGATACGCAGTATTTT. Looking up the rest from reference TRBV19 and TRBJ2-3 gives the full variable domain: DGGITQSPKYLFRKEGQNVTLSCEQNLNHDAMYWYRQDPGQGLRLIYYSQIVNDFQKGDIAEGYSVSREKKESFPLTVTSAQKNPTAFYLCASSSPPSASYSTDTQYFGPGTRLTVL.

CDR3 nucleotides: TGTGCCAGCAGTGAGACTAGCGGGCGCTACTCAGATCCCACAGATACGCAGTATTTT. It translates to CASSETSGRYSDPTDTQYF. The chain joins TRBV6-1 to TRBJ2-3, with 10 bases identical to TRBD2. This CDR3 has 19 residues. CDR1 is MNHNS, CDR2 SASEGT, per germline. Losses at the gene ends were 3 bases for V and 2 bases for J; bases not matched to a gene: 14.

The chain is built from TRBV5-1 and TRBJ2-3; tentative D call: TRBD2 (6 bases). The CDR3 extends over 15 amino acids. Germline loops: CDR1 SGHRS, CDR2 YFSETQ. Trimming cost V 4 bases and J 3 bases, with 15 bases left between them. Written as DNA, the CDR3 is TGCGCCAGCAGCATATCAGGGACTTATACAGATACGCAGTATTTT. Translation: CASSISGTYTDTQYF.

The table lists this clone with a count of one. V gene TRBV5-1 combines with J gene TRBJ2-7, with 11 bases identical to TRBD2. This CDR3 is built from 18 residues. V lost 4 bases to trimming and J lost 2 bases; unmatched junction nucleotides: 14. Per germline, CDR1 SGHRS and CDR2 YFSETQ. CDR3 sequence (DNA): TGCGCCAGCAGCCGTCGCAAACTCACTAGCGGGGGCACCTACGAGCAGTACTTC. Amino acids: CASSRRKLTSGGTYEQYF.

This clone has only one observation. The genes are TRBV28 and TRBJ2-7; maybe TRBD2 (6 bases). CDR1 is MDHEN, CDR2 SYDVKM, per germline. V shed 1 base and J shed 2 bases, with 12 bases lying between them. The CDR3 totals 15 residues. The CDR3 region is CASSLSGLRTYEQYF. In nucleotides, the CDR3 is TGTGCCAGCAGTTTATCGGGACTCCGAACCTACGAGCAGTACTTC.

The chain uses TRBV7-8 and TRBJ2-7; tentative D call: TRBD2 (5 bases). V lost 5 bases, J lost 4 bases, and 21 bases lay in between. CDR1 and CDR2 (germline): SGHVS, FQNEAQ. CDR3 size: 16 residues. The CDR3 here is CASSPEVDSFSYEQYF. The CDR3 DNA is TGTGCCAGCAGCCCCGAGGTGGACTCTTTTTCTTACGAGCAGTACTTC.